A selection of T cell receptor beta chains follows, all from one sample in a study of CD8+ T cells in alopecia areata. Produced via immunoSEQ multiplex PCR; TCRdb's table is partial and in-frame only. The table records about 180,000 clones, 51% of them present only once. Sequencing was performed on CD8+ T cells sorted from blood, taken between weeks 51 and 52, from a patient treated with tofacitinib. The receptors stem from a human donor with alopecia areata. Both conserved end residues are part of each CDR3. Each record gives: clone size, V gene, D gene, J gene, CDR3 DNA, CDR3 protein. D genes are given only for firm matches. The size entry is marked missing in some rows and otherwise reads once, few, many or a size class.

abundance: once
v_gene: TRBV13
d_gene: -
j_gene: TRBJ2-1
CDR3nt: TGTGCCAGCAGCCTCCAGGTCGGCTACAATGAGCAGTTCTTC
CDR3aa: CASSLQVGYNEQFF

abundance: -
v_gene: TRBV7-2
d_gene: -
j_gene: TRBJ2-7
CDR3nt: TGTGCCAGCAGCTTAGAATACGAGCAGTACTTC
CDR3aa: CASSLEYEQYF

abundance: -
v_gene: TRBV15
d_gene: -
j_gene: TRBJ2-1
CDR3nt: TGTGCCACCAGCAGAGATCTGGACGCCCTCACGGGGCAGTTCTTC
CDR3aa: CATSRDLDALTGQFF

abundance: few
v_gene: TRBV11-2
d_gene: -
j_gene: TRBJ2-2
CDR3nt: TGTGCCAGCAGCGGACAGAACACCGGGGAGCTGTTTTTT
CDR3aa: CASSGQNTGELFF

abundance: -
v_gene: TRBV2
d_gene: TRBD1
j_gene: TRBJ2-7
CDR3nt: TGTGCCAGCAGCAGACAGGGCTTAGAGCAGTACTTC
CDR3aa: CASSRQGLEQYF

abundance: -
v_gene: TRBV25-1
d_gene: -
j_gene: TRBJ1-1
CDR3nt: TGTGCCAGCAGTGAAATAAGGGGCCACACTGAAGCTTTCTTT
CDR3aa: CASSEIRGHTEAFF

abundance: -
v_gene: TRBV10-3
d_gene: -
j_gene: TRBJ1-5
CDR3nt: TGTGCCATCAGTGAGTCTCCCAGACATAGCAATCAGCCCCAGCATTTT
CDR3aa: CAISESPRHSNQPQHF

abundance: -
v_gene: TRBV5-6
d_gene: -
j_gene: TRBJ2-3
CDR3nt: TGTGCCAGCAGCTTGTGGCTAGGGGGCACAGATACGCAGTATTTT
CDR3aa: CASSLWLGGTDTQYF

abundance: -
v_gene: TRBV29-1
d_gene: -
j_gene: TRBJ2-1
CDR3nt: TGCAGCGTTATGAGGGGGGGCTACAATGAGCAGTTCTTC
CDR3aa: CSVMRGGYNEQFF

abundance: once
v_gene: TRBV6-5
d_gene: -
j_gene: TRBJ2-7
CDR3nt: TGTGCCAGCAGTTTTTCTGACACCGCCGACGAGCAGTACTTC
CDR3aa: CASSFSDTADEQYF

abundance: -
v_gene: TRBV5-1
d_gene: -
j_gene: TRBJ1-2
CDR3nt: TGCGCCAGCAGCACCTCCGGGACAACAGTGGGCTACACCTTC
CDR3aa: CASSTSGTTVGYTF

abundance: few
v_gene: TRBV7-8
d_gene: -
j_gene: TRBJ1-1
CDR3nt: TGTGCCAGCAGCTTTGGACAGATGAACACTGAAGCTTTCTTT
CDR3aa: CASSFGQMNTEAFF

abundance: few
v_gene: TRBV7-9
d_gene: -
j_gene: TRBJ2-1
CDR3nt: TGTGCCAGCAGCAACAATGAGCAGTTCTTC
CDR3aa: CASSNNEQFF

abundance: few
v_gene: TRBV29-1
d_gene: -
j_gene: TRBJ2-7
CDR3nt: TGCAGCGTGTCGATGGGGGGCTACGAGCAGTACTTC
CDR3aa: CSVSMGGYEQYF

abundance: -
v_gene: TRBV19
d_gene: -
j_gene: TRBJ2-1
CDR3nt: TGTGCCAGTAGTATAGAGATGGTAGTGAGCTCCTACAATGAGCAGTTCTTC
CDR3aa: CASSIEMVVSSYNEQFF

abundance: -
v_gene: TRBV13
d_gene: -
j_gene: TRBJ2-6
CDR3nt: TGTGCCAGCAGCTCCGGGACATCCATCTCTGGGGCCAACGTCCTGACTTTC
CDR3aa: CASSSGTSISGANVLTF

abundance: few
v_gene: TRBV6-5
d_gene: -
j_gene: TRBJ2-7
CDR3nt: TGTGCCAGCAGTTACGGGGGAGTCTACGAGCAGTACTTC
CDR3aa: CASSYGGVYEQYF

abundance: -
v_gene: TRBV30
d_gene: TRBD1
j_gene: TRBJ1-1
CDR3nt: TGTGCCTGGAGCCCCGACAGGGGCGATGAAGCTTTCTTT
CDR3aa: CAWSPDRGDEAFF

abundance: few
v_gene: TRBV10-3
d_gene: -
j_gene: TRBJ1-1
CDR3nt: TGTGCCATCAGTGAGGTCGGGGAGGACACTGAAGCTTTCTTT
CDR3aa: CAISEVGEDTEAFF

abundance: -
v_gene: TRBV23-1
d_gene: -
j_gene: TRBJ2-3
CDR3nt: TGCGCCAGCAGTCATTGGGCGTTCGGCACAGATACGCAGTATTTT
CDR3aa: CASSHWAFGTDTQYF

abundance: -
v_gene: TRBV4-1
d_gene: -
j_gene: TRBJ2-7
CDR3nt: TGCGCCAGCAGCCAAGGCAGTTTTTCCGAGCAGTACTTC
CDR3aa: CASSQGSFSEQYF

abundance: -
v_gene: TRBV7-3
d_gene: TRBD2
j_gene: TRBJ2-5
CDR3nt: TGTGCCACCTATTTAGGACTAGCGGAGGTGGAGACCCAGTACTTC
CDR3aa: CATYLGLAEVETQYF

abundance: -
v_gene: TRBV30
d_gene: -
j_gene: TRBJ1-6
CDR3nt: TGTGCCTGGAGTGTGCGGGGATTGAATTCACCCCTCCACTTT
CDR3aa: CAWSVRGLNSPLHF

abundance: -
v_gene: TRBV7-9
d_gene: -
j_gene: TRBJ2-7
CDR3nt: TGTGCCAGCAGCTACACCGTGACAGGAGCCGAGCAGTACTTC
CDR3aa: CASSYTVTGAEQYF

abundance: -
v_gene: TRBV29-1
d_gene: -
j_gene: TRBJ1-2
CDR3nt: TGCAGCGTTCATCAAGAGTATGGCTACACCTTC
CDR3aa: CSVHQEYGYTF

abundance: -
v_gene: TRBV30
d_gene: TRBD1
j_gene: TRBJ1-1
CDR3nt: TGTGCCTGGAGCCATACAGGGGGCTGGAACACTGAAGCTTTCTTT
CDR3aa: CAWSHTGGWNTEAFF

abundance: -
v_gene: TRBV5-4
d_gene: TRBD1
j_gene: TRBJ1-1
CDR3nt: TGTGCCAGCAGCTTTGGGACAGGGCGGGCTTTCTTT
CDR3aa: CASSFGTGRAFF

abundance: -
v_gene: TRBV29-1
d_gene: -
j_gene: TRBJ1-2
CDR3nt: TGCAGCGTTAAGGACAGTCTTAACTATGGCTACACCTTC
CDR3aa: CSVKDSLNYGYTF

abundance: -
v_gene: TRBV7-8
d_gene: -
j_gene: TRBJ1-1
CDR3nt: TGTGCCAGCAGCTTAATGGGGGTAGCCACTGAAGCTTTCTTT
CDR3aa: CASSLMGVATEAFF

abundance: -
v_gene: TRBV9
d_gene: -
j_gene: TRBJ2-5
CDR3nt: TGTGCCAGCAGCCCCAGGGGTTTAGGGGAGACCCAGTACTTC
CDR3aa: CASSPRGLGETQYF

abundance: -
v_gene: TRBV13
d_gene: -
j_gene: TRBJ1-5
CDR3nt: TGTGCCAGCAGCTTAGGGGGGACCGACAATCAGCCCCAGCATTTT
CDR3aa: CASSLGGTDNQPQHF

abundance: -
v_gene: TRBV4-1
d_gene: TRBD1
j_gene: TRBJ1-1
CDR3nt: TGCGCCAGCAGCCAATGGGACAGGGGGTTGACTGAAGCTTTCTTT
CDR3aa: CASSQWDRGLTEAFF

abundance: few
v_gene: TRBV2
d_gene: -
j_gene: TRBJ1-1
CDR3nt: TGTGCCAGCAGTGCTGGGAGGGGACGAGTGAACACTGAAGCTTTCTTT
CDR3aa: CASSAGRGRVNTEAFF

abundance: -
v_gene: TRBV4-1
d_gene: -
j_gene: TRBJ1-4
CDR3nt: TGCGCCAGCAGCCAAGTTGGGGCAACTAATGAAAAACTGTTTTTT
CDR3aa: CASSQVGATNEKLFF

abundance: many
v_gene: TRBV27
d_gene: -
j_gene: TRBJ2-2
CDR3nt: TGTGCCAGCAAATTCGGCGGTGGTAACACCGGGGAGCTGTTTTTT
CDR3aa: CASKFGGGNTGELFF

abundance: -
v_gene: TRBV27
d_gene: -
j_gene: TRBJ2-1
CDR3nt: TGTGCCAGCAACACCATTTGGGTAGCGAGCTCCTACAATGAGCAGTTCTTC
CDR3aa: CASNTIWVASSYNEQFF

abundance: many
v_gene: TRBV6-1
d_gene: -
j_gene: TRBJ2-2
CDR3nt: TGTGCCAGCGAACCGGGACCAGACACCGGGGAGCTGTTTTTT
CDR3aa: CASEPGPDTGELFF

abundance: -
v_gene: TRBV21-1
d_gene: -
j_gene: TRBJ2-5
CDR3nt: TGTGCCAGCAGCGAAGGATCCGGGACAGGGGTCGAGACCCAGTACTTC
CDR3aa: CASSEGSGTGVETQYF

abundance: -
v_gene: TRBV7-9
d_gene: -
j_gene: TRBJ1-2
CDR3nt: TGTGCCAGCAGCTTTCCGGGCCTCGGCTATGGCTACACCTTC
CDR3aa: CASSFPGLGYGYTF

abundance: once
v_gene: TRBV27
d_gene: -
j_gene: TRBJ2-1
CDR3nt: TGTGCCAGCAGTTTACTGTTCGCCGGGGGGCCGACCTACAATGAGCAGTTCTTC
CDR3aa: CASSLLFAGGPTYNEQFF

abundance: few
v_gene: TRBV29-1
d_gene: -
j_gene: TRBJ1-2
CDR3nt: TGCAGCGTTGTAGGGAACGGGGCCTTGCTCCACTATGGCTACACCTTC
CDR3aa: CSVVGNGALLHYGYTF

abundance: -
v_gene: TRBV15
d_gene: -
j_gene: TRBJ2-7
CDR3nt: TGTGCCACCAGAGGGGGGTGGGACTACGAGCAGTACTTC
CDR3aa: CATRGGWDYEQYF

abundance: -
v_gene: TRBV13
d_gene: TRBD2
j_gene: TRBJ2-7
CDR3nt: TGTGCCAGCAGCTCCCTAGCGGGCCCCTCCGAGCAGTACTTC
CDR3aa: CASSSLAGPSEQYF

abundance: -
v_gene: TRBV6-5
d_gene: TRBD1
j_gene: TRBJ2-7
CDR3nt: TGTGCCAGCAGTAGGACAGGGAGCTCCTACGAGCAGTACTTC
CDR3aa: CASSRTGSSYEQYF

abundance: -
v_gene: TRBV7-3
d_gene: -
j_gene: TRBJ2-7
CDR3nt: TGTGCCAGCAGCCGTCAGGGGCTCGAGCAGTACTTC
CDR3aa: CASSRQGLEQYF

abundance: -
v_gene: TRBV4-1
d_gene: -
j_gene: TRBJ2-7
CDR3nt: TGCGCCAGCAGCCAAGACCAGGGGAGCTCCTACGAGCAGTACTTC
CDR3aa: CASSQDQGSSYEQYF